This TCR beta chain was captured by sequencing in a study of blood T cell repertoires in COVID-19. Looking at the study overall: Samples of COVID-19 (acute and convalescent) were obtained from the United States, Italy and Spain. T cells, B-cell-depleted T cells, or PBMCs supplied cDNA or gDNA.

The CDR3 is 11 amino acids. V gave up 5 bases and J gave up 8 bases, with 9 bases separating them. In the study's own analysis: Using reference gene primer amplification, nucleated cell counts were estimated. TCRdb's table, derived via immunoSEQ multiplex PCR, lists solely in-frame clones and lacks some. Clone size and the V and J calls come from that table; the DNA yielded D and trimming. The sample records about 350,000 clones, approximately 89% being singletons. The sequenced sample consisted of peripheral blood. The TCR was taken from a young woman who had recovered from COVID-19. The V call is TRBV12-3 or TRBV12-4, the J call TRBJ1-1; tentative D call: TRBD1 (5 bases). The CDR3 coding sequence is TGTGCCAGCAGTAACTACAGGGAAGCTTTCTTT. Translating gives CASSNYREAFF.